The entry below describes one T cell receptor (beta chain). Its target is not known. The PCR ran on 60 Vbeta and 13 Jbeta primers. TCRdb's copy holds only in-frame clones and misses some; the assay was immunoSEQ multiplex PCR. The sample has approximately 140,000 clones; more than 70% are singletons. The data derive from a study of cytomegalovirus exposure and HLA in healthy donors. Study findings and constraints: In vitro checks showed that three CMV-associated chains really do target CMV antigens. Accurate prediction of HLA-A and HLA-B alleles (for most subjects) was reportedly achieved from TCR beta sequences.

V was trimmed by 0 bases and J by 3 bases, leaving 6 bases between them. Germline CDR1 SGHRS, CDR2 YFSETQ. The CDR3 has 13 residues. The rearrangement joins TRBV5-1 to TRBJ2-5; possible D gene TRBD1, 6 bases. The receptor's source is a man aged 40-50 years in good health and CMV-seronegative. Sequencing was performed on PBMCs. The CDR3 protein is CASSLGTEETQYF. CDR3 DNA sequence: TGCGCCAGCAGCTTGGGGACAGAAGAGACCCAGTACTTC.